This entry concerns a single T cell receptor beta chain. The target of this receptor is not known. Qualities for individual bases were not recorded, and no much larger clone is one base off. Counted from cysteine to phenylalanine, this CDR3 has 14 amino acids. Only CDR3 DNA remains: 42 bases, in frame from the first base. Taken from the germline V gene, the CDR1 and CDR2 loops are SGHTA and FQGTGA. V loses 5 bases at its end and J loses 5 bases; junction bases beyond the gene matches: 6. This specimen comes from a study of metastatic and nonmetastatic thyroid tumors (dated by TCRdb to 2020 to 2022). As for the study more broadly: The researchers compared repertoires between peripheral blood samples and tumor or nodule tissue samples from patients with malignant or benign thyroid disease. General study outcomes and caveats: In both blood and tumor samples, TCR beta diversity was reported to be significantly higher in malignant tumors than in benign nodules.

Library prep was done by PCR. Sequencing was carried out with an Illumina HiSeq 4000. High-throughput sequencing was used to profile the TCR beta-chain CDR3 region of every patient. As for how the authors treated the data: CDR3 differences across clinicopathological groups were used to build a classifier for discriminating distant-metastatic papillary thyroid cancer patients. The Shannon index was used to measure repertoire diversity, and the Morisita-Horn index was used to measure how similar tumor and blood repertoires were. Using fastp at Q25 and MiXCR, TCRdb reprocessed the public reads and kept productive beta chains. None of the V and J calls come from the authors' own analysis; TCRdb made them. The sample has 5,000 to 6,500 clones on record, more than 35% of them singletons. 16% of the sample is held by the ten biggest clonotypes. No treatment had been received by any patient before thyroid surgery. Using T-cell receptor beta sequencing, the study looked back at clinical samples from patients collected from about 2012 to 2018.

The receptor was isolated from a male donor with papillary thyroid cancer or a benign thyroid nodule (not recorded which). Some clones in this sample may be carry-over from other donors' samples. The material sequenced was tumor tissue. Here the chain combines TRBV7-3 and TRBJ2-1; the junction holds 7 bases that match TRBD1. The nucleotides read TGTGCCAGCAGCGACAGGGTTGTAGACAATGAGCAGTTCTTC. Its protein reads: CASSDRVVDNEQFF.